Below, 31 T cell receptor beta chains from the same sample are listed, as sequenced in a study of PD-L1 blockade in urothelial cancer. Assay: immunoSEQ multiplex PCR; the TCRdb copy retains only in-frame clones and omits some. This table has 42,000 or so clones, roughly four fifths appearing once. Time point in this sample: peripheral blood 6 weeks after treatment start. Sequencing used PBMCs, obtained around atezolizumab (anti-PD-L1) treatment. Receptors originate from a man aged 60-69 years with urothelial cancer.

The V and J genes are TRBV28 and TRBJ1-2, with TRBD1 identical over 8 bases. The CDR3 is 16 residues long. Germline assignment: CDR1 MDHEN and CDR2 SYDVKM. Germline trimming cut 4 bases from V and 0 bases from J; bases unmatched to any gene: 7. The CDR3 nucleotides are TGTGCCAGCAGTTACCCCCGGGACAGGACTAACTATGGCTACACCTTC. Translation gives CASSYPRDRTNYGYTF.

The chain combines TRBV5-1 with TRBJ1-2, with TRBD1 matching over 9 bases. From germline, CDR1 is SGHRS and CDR2 YFSETQ. This CDR3 comprises 14 residues. Unmatched junction bases numbered 8, after V lost 4 bases and J lost 7 bases. CDR3 sequence reads: CASSPDRGRGGYTF. The CDR3 nucleotides read TGCGCCAGCAGCCCGGACAGGGGTCGGGGTGGCTACACCTTC.

The chain links TRBV2 to TRBJ1-2; no clear D gene. The V and J ends lost 2 bases and 7 bases respectively, with 14 bases between them. Germline V gene lookup returns CDR1 SNHLY and CDR2 FYNNEI. CDR3 length equals 14 residues. The CDR3 DNA is TGTGCCAGCAGTGAACAGTCACCGTTTGGTGGCTACACCTTC. Its protein product is CASSEQSPFGGYTF.

This chain uses TRBV7-2 with TRBJ1-2, with D possibly matching TRBD1 (5 bases). Germline values: CDR1 SGHTA, CDR2 FQGNSA. The length of the CDR3 is 14 residues. The V end lost 3 bases, the J end lost 4 bases, and 12 bases lay between the germline ends. The CDR3 bases are TGTGCCAGCAGCTTCAAACGGACAAGCTATGGCTACACCTTC. Translation: CASSFKRTSYGYTF.

This clone was seen just once. Other DNA sequences of this sample code for an identical CDR3. The rearrangement joins TRBV5-1 to TRBJ2-5, with a possible D match to TRBD1 (6 bases). Per germline, CDR1 SGHRS and CDR2 YFSETQ. Between the trimmed V and J ends, which lost 0 bases and 1 base, there was a span of 10 bases. This CDR3 is 15 amino acids long. As DNA, the CDR3 is TGCGCCAGCAGCTTGGATACAGGGCCCCAAGAGACCCAGTACTTC. Protein: CASSLDTGPQETQYF.

This clone has only one observation. V gene TRBV4-2 combines with J gene TRBJ2-3; 10 bases match TRBD2. Losses at the gene ends were 0 bases for V and 4 bases for J; bases not matched to a gene: 4. This CDR3 is 16 amino acids long. From germline, CDR1 is LGHNA and CDR2 YNFKEQ. The CDR3 DNA reads as TGTGCCAGCAGCCAAGATCAGACTAGCGGGCCAGATACGCAGTATTTT. It translates to CASSQDQTSGPDTQYF.

The rearrangement uses TRBV28 and TRBJ2-2; tentatively, D is TRBD2 (5 bases). The CDR3 loop spans 14 amino acids. Germline loops: CDR1 MDHEN, CDR2 SYDVKM. Trimming removed 3 bases from V and 6 bases from J, with 11 bases in between. This chain's CDR3 is CASSLTQRPGELFF. CDR3 nucleotides: TGTGCCAGCAGTTTGACGCAGCGGCCCGGGGAGCTGTTTTTT.

The chain combines TRBV5-6 with TRBJ1-2, with a weak D call TRBD1 (6 bases). This CDR3 has 14 residues. CDR1 and CDR2 (germline): SGHDT, YYEEEE. V was clipped by 0 bases and J by 2 bases, with 8 bases between them. The CDR3 loop is CASSLGTVNYGYTF. CDR3 sequence (DNA): TGTGCCAGCAGCTTGGGGACAGTGAACTATGGCTACACCTTC.

The genes are TRBV30 and TRBJ2-7, with D possibly TRBD2 on 6 matching bases. Germline V CDR1 and CDR2: GTSNPN, SVGIG (reference sequence). V dropped 2 bases and J dropped 1 base, with 18 bases sitting between them. CDR3 length: 16 amino acids. The CDR3 DNA reads as TGTGCCTGGAGTTTAAGGGAGGTCGGTTGGTCCTACGAGCAGTACTTC. The encoded protein is CAWSLREVGWSYEQYF.

V and J are TRBV19 and TRBJ1-1, with D tentatively TRBD1 (6 bases). Trimming removed 9 bases at V and 1 base at J, with 12 bases between. CDR1 LNHDA and CDR2 SQIVND come from the germline V gene (reference sequence). The CDR3 loop spans 13 amino acids. The CDR3 here is CASSPGANTEAFF. The CDR3 coding sequence is TGTGCCAGCAGCCCAGGGGCGAACACTGAAGCTTTCTTT.

The V gene is TRBV5-1, the J gene TRBJ2-5; TRBD2 agrees at 13 bases. The V gene end was trimmed by 1 base and the J gene end by 6 bases; junction bases not matched to a gene: 12. The germline V gene has CDR1 SGHRS and CDR2 YFSETQ. The CDR3 totals 18 residues. CDR3: CASSLTSGRAGTGQTQYF. In DNA form, the CDR3 reads TGCGCCAGCAGCTTGACTAGCGGGAGGGCGGGCACTGGGCAGACCCAGTACTTC.

The chain uses TRBV13 and TRBJ2-7; 7 bases are a match to TRBD2. V lost 5 bases and J lost 0; bases outside the gene matches: 10. The CDR3 is 16 amino acids. CDR1 PRHDT and CDR2 FYEKMQ come from the germline V gene (reference sequence). DNA of the CDR3: TGTGCCAGCAGCCCTCGACGGCGGGGGAACTCCTACGAGCAGTACTTC. Residues: CASSPRRRGNSYEQYF. Together with reference TRBV13 and TRBJ2-7, the CDR3 gives the full variable domain: AAGVIQSPRHLIKEKRETATLKCYPIPRHDTVYWYQQGPGQDPQFLISFYEKMQSDKGSIPDRFSAQQFSDYHSELNMSSLELGDSALYFCASSPRRRGNSYEQYFGPGTRLTVT.

The chain carries TRBV5-1 and TRBJ2-7, with D possibly TRBD1 on 6 matching bases. Between the trimmed V and J ends, which lost 0 bases and 0 bases, there was a span of 10 bases. The CDR3 totals 15 residues. The germline V gene has CDR1 SGHRS and CDR2 YFSETQ. As DNA, the CDR3 is TGCGCCAGCAGCTTGGGGGAACAGGGCTCCTACGAGCAGTACTTC. It translates to CASSLGEQGSYEQYF.

V gene TRBV21-1 combines with J gene TRBJ2-7; the tabulated D call, TRBD2, remains unverified against the DNA. TRBV21-1 is a known pseudogene. There are 16 residues in the CDR3. Here the CDR3 reads CASSRGPGLLYYEQYF. CDR3 DNA sequence: TGTGCCAGCAGCAGAGGCCCGGGACTCCTCTACTACGAGCAGTACTTC.

The CDR3, as DNA: TGTGCCAGCAGCGTAGGAGGGGCGGGAGGATACAATGAGCAGTTCTTC. It is translated as CASSVGGAGGYNEQFF. The V and J genes are TRBV9 and TRBJ2-1; 8 nucleotides align to TRBD2. The germline CDR1 and CDR2 sequences are SGDLS and YYNGEE. Trimming took 0 bases from V and 4 from J; bases not matched to a gene: 6. This CDR3 is built from 16 residues.

The rearrangement joins TRBV28 to TRBJ1-5; 9 bases map to TRBD1. Germline values: CDR1 MDHEN, CDR2 SYDVKM. V was pared by 6 bases and J by 3 bases, with 3 bases of the junction left unmatched. This CDR3 has 14 amino acids. Written as DNA, the CDR3 is TGTGCCAGCAGAACAGGGGGCGCCAATCAGCCCCAGCATTTT. Protein sequence: CASRTGGANQPQHF.

V usage is TRBV11-2 and J usage is TRBJ2-1; 11 bases align to TRBD2. Germline V gives CDR1 SGHAT, CDR2 FQNNGV. J gave up 10 bases and V 2 bases, and 7 bases lay outside the gene matches. The CDR3 is 15 amino acids. CDR3 amino acids: CASSLHSGGAPEQFF. The CDR3 DNA follows: TGTGCCAGCAGCTTACATAGCGGGGGGGCCCCCGAGCAGTTCTTC.

The chain combines TRBV28 with TRBJ2-7; 9 bases agree with TRBD2. Germline CDR1 is MDHEN and CDR2 is SYDVKM. Unmatched junction bases numbered 18, after V lost 6 bases and J lost 9 bases. There are 16 residues in the CDR3. Here the CDR3 DNA reads TGTGCCAGCAGAGCTCAAAGAGATAGCGGGAGATGGGGGCAGTACTTC. Amino acid sequence: CASRAQRDSGRWGQYF.

This clone was recorded a few times. This rearrangement joins TRBV29-1 to TRBJ1-4; the D gene is possibly TRBD1 (6 bases). Germline values: CDR1 SQVTM, CDR2 ANQGSEA. The CDR3 is 13 residues long. The V end lost 4 bases, the J end lost 7 bases, and 13 bases lay between the germline ends. The CDR3 is CSVVTGVGEKLFF. Written as DNA, the CDR3 is TGCAGCGTTGTGACAGGTGTAGGTGAAAAACTGTTTTTT.

CDR3 loop: CASSLDNRELSPLHF. The CDR3 coding sequence is TGCGCCAGCAGCTTGGACAACAGGGAGTTGTCACCCCTCCACTTT. The chain employs TRBV5-1 and TRBJ1-6; tentative D call: TRBD1 (6 bases). Germline V gene sequence: CDR1 SGHRS, CDR2 YFSETQ. V lost 0 bases and J lost 10, with 14 bases in between. The CDR3 spans 15 residues.

This clone has only a few counts. This chain uses TRBV6-1 with TRBJ2-1; 12 positions agree with TRBD2. V lost 3 bases to trimming and J lost 13 bases; unmatched junction nucleotides: 4. Germline V CDR1 and CDR2: MNHNS, SASEGT. The CDR3 spans 13 residues. The CDR3 region is CASSDGLAGKQFF. CDR3 sequence (DNA): TGTGCCAGCAGTGACGGACTAGCGGGGAAACAGTTCTTC.

This chain joins TRBV4-1 and TRBJ1-2; TRBD1 might be the D (6 bases). V dropped 1 base and J dropped 4 bases, with 22 bases sitting between them. Germline CDR1 reads MGHRA; CDR2 reads YSYEKL. The CDR3 covers 18 residues. DNA of the CDR3: TGCGCCAGCAGCCAAGCGGATACATCACAGGGACCTTTCTATGGCTACACCTTC. Protein: CASSQADTSQGPFYGYTF.

This clone was picked up one time. The rearrangement uses TRBV5-8 and TRBJ1-1, with D perhaps matching TRBD1 (6 bases). The ends were cut back, 5 bases at V and 7 bases at J, with 15 bases in the middle. The CDR3 loop spans 13 amino acids. CDR1 SGHTS and CDR2 YDEGEE come from the germline V gene. CDR3 sequence: CASRRRGGHEAFF. DNA of the CDR3: TGTGCCAGCAGAAGGAGGGGGGGCCATGAAGCTTTCTTT.

The gene calls are TRBV19 and TRBJ1-6, with unresolved D. The V end was cut by 3 bases, the J end by 0 bases, with 9 bases between. The CDR3 runs 16 residues. The germline V gene encodes CDR1 LNHDA and CDR2 SQIVND (reference sequence). The CDR3 DNA is TGTGCCAGTAGTATTAAGAGGGACTCCTATAATTCACCCCTCCACTTT. Protein sequence: CASSIKRDSYNSPLHF.

The rearrangement links TRBV19 to TRBJ2-7, with a tentative D call TRBD1 (5 bases). Looked up from germline, CDR1 is LNHDA and CDR2 is SQIVND (reference sequence). With 4 bases removed from V and 3 bases from J, the gap between germline ends came to 7 bases. The CDR3 consists of 12 residues. CDR3 nucleotide sequence: TGTGCCAGTAGTACCAGGGACTACGAGCAGTACTTC. It yields the protein CASSTRDYEQYF.

The CDR3 reads CASSPGQANNQPQHF. For the CDR3, the DNA is TGCGCCAGCAGCCCGGGACAGGCAAACAATCAGCCCCAGCATTTT. V usage is TRBV5-1 and J usage is TRBJ1-5; the match to TRBD1 covers 8 bases. Germline loops: CDR1 SGHRS, CDR2 YFSETQ. V lost 4 bases to trimming and J lost 3 bases; unmatched junction nucleotides: 6. This CDR3 is built from 15 residues. The variable domain in full, with the rest retrieved from reference TRBV5-1 and TRBJ1-5, is KAGVTQTPRYLIKTRGQQVTLSCSPISGHRSVSWYQQTPGQGLQFLFEYFSETQRNKGNFPGRFSGRQFSNSRSEMNVSTLELGDSALYLCASSPGQANNQPQHFGDGTRLSIL.

The rearrangement uses TRBV21-1 and TRBJ1-4; no check of the table's D call, TRBD1, against the DNA was made. TRBV21-1 is an annotated pseudogene. The CDR3 consists of 14 residues. This CDR3 is CASNTGQFNEKLFF. The CDR3 DNA sequence: TGTGCCAGCAATACGGGACAGTTTAATGAAAAACTGTTTTTT.

The V gene is TRBV4-2, the J gene TRBJ2-3; 10 nucleotides agree with TRBD2. CDR1 is LGHNA, CDR2 YNFKEQ, per germline. The CDR3 totals 19 residues. The junction had 12 bases not matched to a gene; V was cut back by 0 bases and J by 3 bases. Here the CDR3 reads CASSQDTPSSGGVTDTQYF. CDR3 DNA: TGTGCCAGCAGCCAAGATACCCCCTCGAGCGGGGGGGTGACAGATACGCAGTATTTT.

This clone has just a few counts. The same CDR3 can be traced to other DNA sequences in this sample. The rearrangement joins TRBV6-6 to TRBJ1-3, with D possibly matching TRBD1 (5 bases). The V gene lost 2 bases and the J gene lost 0 bases, with 8 bases spanning the gap. The CDR3 runs to 15 residues. Germline lookup yields CDR1 MNHNY and CDR2 SVGAGI (reference sequence). CDR3 bases: TGTGCCAGCAGTTACGACAGTAGCTCTGGAAACACCATATATTTT. Translation gives CASSYDSSSGNTIYF.

The chain combines TRBV11-2 with TRBJ2-7; TRBD2 might be the D (5 bases). The CDR3 totals 16 residues. Deletions cut 0 bases from V and 4 bases from J, with 16 bases between. Germline loops: CDR1 SGHAT, CDR2 FQNNGV. CDR3 sequence reads: CASSLDWAGGRYEQYF. As DNA, the CDR3 is TGTGCCAGCAGCTTAGATTGGGCGGGTGGGCGTTACGAGCAGTACTTC.

The chain joins TRBV5-1 to TRBJ2-2; a possible D gene is TRBD2 (5 bases). Germline V gene lookup returns CDR1 SGHRS and CDR2 YFSETQ. Trimming removed 5 bases from V and 0 bases from J, with 11 bases in between. CDR3 length: 15 amino acids. The CDR3 region is CASSPGKPNTGELFF. DNA for the CDR3: TGCGCCAGCAGTCCCGGGAAACCGAACACCGGGGAGCTGTTTTTT.